Each of the 2 T cell receptor beta chains below was sequenced from the same sample in a study of T cell responses to AZD1222 COVID-19 vaccine. Sequencing used immunoSEQ multiplex PCR; TCRdb keeps in-frame clones, though not all of them. The sample holds approximately 81,000 clones; under 95% are singletons and the top ten take 3.5% to 5%. Sequencing was performed on peripheral blood, taken on day 0 of MenACWY control vaccination. These TCRs come from an adult in good health.

The genes are TRBV19 and TRBJ2-1, with 8 bases that match TRBD2. The length of the CDR3 is 16 residues. After removal of 0 bases from V and 7 bases from J, the junction contained 8 bases not matched to a gene. Per germline, CDR1 LNHDA and CDR2 SQIVND (reference sequence). The CDR3, as DNA: TGTGCCAGTAGTATAGATCGAAGCGGGAGTCTGAATGAGCAGTTCTTC. Encoded protein: CASSIDRSGSLNEQFF. The complete variable domain, with remaining parts taken from reference TRBV19 and TRBJ2-1, reads DGGITQSPKYLFRKEGQNVTLSCEQNLNHDAMYWYRQDPGQGLRLIYYSQIVNDFQKGDIAEGYSVSREKKESFPLTVTSAQKNPTAFYLCASSIDRSGSLNEQFFGPGTRLTVL.

This chain connects TRBV3-1 (or the pseudogene TRBV3-2) to TRBJ2-1; no reliable D call. Germline CDR1 reads LGHDT; CDR2 reads YNNKEL (reference sequence). The V end was cut by 1 base, the J end by 5 bases, with 6 bases between. This CDR3 contains 13 residues. CDR3 in DNA: TGTGCCAGCAGCCAAGCCCTCCACAATGAGCAGTTCTTC. This codes for CASSQALHNEQFF.